This T cell receptor (beta chain) was documented in a study of blood T cells in healthy people across ages. Findings of the study overall: The study found more naive CD4+ cells and higher diversity in long-lived than aged donors. The fall in TCR beta diversity per million T cells was roughly linear with age.

A single count supports this clonotype. What it binds is unknown. It was with a sample-barcoded 5' primer and a J-beta primer mix that a second PCR of roughly 6 to 11 cycles was run. Each of the cDNA molecules was tagged by a template-switch adaptor with 12 random nucleotides. TCRdb fed the 5' RACE reads into MiXCR, producing one record per CDR3 protein. Seen here are approximately 700,000 distinct CDR3 sequences, approximately 31% observed once, and the top ten hold roughly 14%. Looked up from germline, CDR1 is SGHTA and CDR2 is FQGNSA. Trimming removed 5 bases at V and 0 bases at J, with 14 bases between. CDR3 length equals 15 residues. Isolation per sample recovered at least 6 million PBMCs.

The chain carries TRBV7-2 and TRBJ2-7; either TRBD1 or TRBD2 may supply D (6 bases each). The material sequenced was blood. The sequence derives from a woman older than 75 in good health. DNA for the CDR3: TGTGCCAGCAGCCCCTTAGGGGGGACCTCCTACGAGCAGTACTTC. Its translation: CASSPLGGTSYEQYF.